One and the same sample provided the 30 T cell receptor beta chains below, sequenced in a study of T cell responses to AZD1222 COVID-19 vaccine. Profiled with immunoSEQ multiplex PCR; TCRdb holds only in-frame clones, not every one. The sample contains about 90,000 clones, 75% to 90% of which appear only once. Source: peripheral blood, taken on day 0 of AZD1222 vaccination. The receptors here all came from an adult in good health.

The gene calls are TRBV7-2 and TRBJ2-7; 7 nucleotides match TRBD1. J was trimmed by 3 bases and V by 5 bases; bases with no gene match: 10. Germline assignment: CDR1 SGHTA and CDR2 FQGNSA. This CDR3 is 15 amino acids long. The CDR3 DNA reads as TGTGCCAGCAGCCGGGCCGGGGACAGATACTACGAGCAGTACTTC. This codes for CASSRAGDRYYEQYF.

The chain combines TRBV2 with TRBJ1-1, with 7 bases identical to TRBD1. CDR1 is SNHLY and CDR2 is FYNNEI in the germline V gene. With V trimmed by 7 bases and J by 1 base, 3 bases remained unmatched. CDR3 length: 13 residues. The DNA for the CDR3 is TGTGCCAGCACGGGACAGCCGAACACTGAAGCTTTCTTT. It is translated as CASTGQPNTEAFF.

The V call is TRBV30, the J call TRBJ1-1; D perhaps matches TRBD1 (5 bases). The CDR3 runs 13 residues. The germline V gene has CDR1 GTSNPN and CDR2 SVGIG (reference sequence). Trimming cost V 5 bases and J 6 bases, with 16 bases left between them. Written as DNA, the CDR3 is TGTGCCTGGCTCTTTGACCTGGGGGCTGAAGCTTTCTTT. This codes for CAWLFDLGAEAFF.

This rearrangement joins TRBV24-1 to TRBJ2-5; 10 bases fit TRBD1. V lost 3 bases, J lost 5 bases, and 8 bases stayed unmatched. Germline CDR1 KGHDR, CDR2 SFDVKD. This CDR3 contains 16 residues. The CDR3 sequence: CATSDPAGTGVETQYF. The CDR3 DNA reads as TGTGCCACCAGTGATCCAGCCGGGACAGGGGTCGAGACCCAGTACTTC.

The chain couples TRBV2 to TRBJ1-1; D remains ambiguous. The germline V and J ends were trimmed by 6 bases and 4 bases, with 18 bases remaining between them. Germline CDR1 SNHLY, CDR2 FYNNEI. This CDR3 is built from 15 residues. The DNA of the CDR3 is TGTGCCAGCAGCCCCGCCCCGGGCAGTATCACTGAAGCTTTCTTT. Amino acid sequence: CASSPAPGSITEAFF.

The CDR3 region has the DNA TGTGCCAGCAGATTAAACAACAAGTTGAGCTATGGCTACACCTTC. Its protein is CASRLNNKLSYGYTF. This sequence joins TRBV2 and TRBJ1-2, with D hard to call. Trimming pared 6 bases from V and 4 bases from J, leaving 18 bases between. This CDR3 is 15 amino acids long. CDR1 and CDR2 from the germline V gene are SNHLY and FYNNEI.

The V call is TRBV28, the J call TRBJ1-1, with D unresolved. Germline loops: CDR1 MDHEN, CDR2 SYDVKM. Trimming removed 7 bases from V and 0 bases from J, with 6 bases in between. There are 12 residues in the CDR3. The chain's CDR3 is CASMGLNTEAFF. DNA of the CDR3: TGTGCCAGCATGGGGTTGAACACTGAAGCTTTCTTT.

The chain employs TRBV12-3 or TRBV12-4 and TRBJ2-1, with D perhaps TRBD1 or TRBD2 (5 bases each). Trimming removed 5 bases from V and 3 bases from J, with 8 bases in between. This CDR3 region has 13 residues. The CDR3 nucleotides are TGTGCCAGCAGTGGGACCAACTACAATGAGCAGTTCTTC. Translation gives CASSGTNYNEQFF.

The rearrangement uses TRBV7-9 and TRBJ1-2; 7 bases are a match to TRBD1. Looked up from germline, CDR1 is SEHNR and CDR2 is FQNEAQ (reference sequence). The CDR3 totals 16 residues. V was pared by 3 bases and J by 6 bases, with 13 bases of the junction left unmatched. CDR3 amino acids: CASSFSASTGTDGYTF. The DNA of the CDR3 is TGTGCCAGCAGCTTCTCCGCTTCCACCGGGACAGATGGCTACACCTTC.

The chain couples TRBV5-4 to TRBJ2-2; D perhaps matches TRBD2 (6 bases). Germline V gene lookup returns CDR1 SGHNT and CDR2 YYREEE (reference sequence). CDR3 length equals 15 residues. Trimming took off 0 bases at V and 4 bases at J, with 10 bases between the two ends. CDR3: CASSLGTKGTGELFF. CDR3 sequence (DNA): TGTGCCAGCAGCTTGGGGACTAAGGGCACCGGGGAGCTGTTTTTT.

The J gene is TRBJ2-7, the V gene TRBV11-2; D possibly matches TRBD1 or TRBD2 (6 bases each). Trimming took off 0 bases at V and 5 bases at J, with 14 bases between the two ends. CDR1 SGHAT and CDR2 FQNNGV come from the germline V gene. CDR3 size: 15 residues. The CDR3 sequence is CASSLDPGAQNEQYF. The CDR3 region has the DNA TGTGCCAGCAGCTTAGATCCGGGGGCTCAGAACGAGCAGTACTTC.

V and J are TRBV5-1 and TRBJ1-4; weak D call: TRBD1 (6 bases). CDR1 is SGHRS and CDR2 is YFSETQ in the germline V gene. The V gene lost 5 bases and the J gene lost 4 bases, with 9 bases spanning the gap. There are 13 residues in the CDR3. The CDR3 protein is CASRGTNNEKLFF. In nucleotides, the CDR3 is TGCGCCAGCAGGGGGACAAATAATGAAAAACTGTTTTTT.

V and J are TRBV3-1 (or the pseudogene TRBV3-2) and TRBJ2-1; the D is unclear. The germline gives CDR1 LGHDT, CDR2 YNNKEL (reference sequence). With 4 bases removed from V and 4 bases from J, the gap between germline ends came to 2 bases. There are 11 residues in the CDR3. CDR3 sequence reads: CASSRYNEQFF. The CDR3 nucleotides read TGTGCCAGCAGCCGATACAATGAGCAGTTCTTC.

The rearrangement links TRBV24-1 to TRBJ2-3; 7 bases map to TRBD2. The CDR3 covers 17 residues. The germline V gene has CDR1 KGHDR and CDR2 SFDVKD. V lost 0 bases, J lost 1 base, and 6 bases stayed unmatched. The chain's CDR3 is CATSDLPGTKRTDTQYF. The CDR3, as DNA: TGTGCCACCAGTGATTTGCCCGGGACTAAACGCACAGATACGCAGTATTTT.

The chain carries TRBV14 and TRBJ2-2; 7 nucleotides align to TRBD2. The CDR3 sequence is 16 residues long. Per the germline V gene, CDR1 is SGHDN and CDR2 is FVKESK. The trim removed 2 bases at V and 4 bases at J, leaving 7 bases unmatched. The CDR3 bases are TGTGCCAGCAGCCAATATGCGGGAGAGGTCACCGGGGAGCTGTTTTTT. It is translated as CASSQYAGEVTGELFF.

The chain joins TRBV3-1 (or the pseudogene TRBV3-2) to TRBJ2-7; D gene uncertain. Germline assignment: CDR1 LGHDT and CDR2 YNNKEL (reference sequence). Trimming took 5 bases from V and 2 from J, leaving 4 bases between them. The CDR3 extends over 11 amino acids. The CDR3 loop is CASSSPYEQYF. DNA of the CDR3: TGTGCCAGCAGCTCTCCCTACGAGCAGTACTTC.

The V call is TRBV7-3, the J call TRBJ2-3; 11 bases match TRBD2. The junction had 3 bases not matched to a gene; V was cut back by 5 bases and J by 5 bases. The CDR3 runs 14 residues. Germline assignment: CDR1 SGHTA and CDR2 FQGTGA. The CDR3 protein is CASSPGLAGDTQYF. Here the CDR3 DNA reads TGTGCCAGCAGCCCAGGACTAGCGGGAGATACGCAGTATTTT.

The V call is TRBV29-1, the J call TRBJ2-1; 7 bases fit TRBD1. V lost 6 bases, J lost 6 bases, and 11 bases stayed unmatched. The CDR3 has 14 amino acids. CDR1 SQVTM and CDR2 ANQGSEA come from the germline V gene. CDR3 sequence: CSVGGWAGGNEQFF. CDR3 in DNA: TGCAGCGTCGGTGGGTGGGCAGGGGGCAATGAGCAGTTCTTC.

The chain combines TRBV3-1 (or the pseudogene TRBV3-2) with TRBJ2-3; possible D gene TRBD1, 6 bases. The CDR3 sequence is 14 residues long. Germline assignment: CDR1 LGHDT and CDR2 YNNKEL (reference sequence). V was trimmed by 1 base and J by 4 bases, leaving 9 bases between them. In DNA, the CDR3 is TGTGCCAGCAGCCAAGCTCCAGGGGCAGATACGCAGTATTTT. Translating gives CASSQAPGADTQYF.

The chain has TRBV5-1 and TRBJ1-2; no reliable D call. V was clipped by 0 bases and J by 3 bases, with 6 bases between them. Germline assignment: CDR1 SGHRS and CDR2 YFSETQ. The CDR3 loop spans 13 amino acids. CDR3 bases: TGCGCCAGCAGCTTGGACGTCTACTATGGCTACACCTTC. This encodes CASSLDVYYGYTF.

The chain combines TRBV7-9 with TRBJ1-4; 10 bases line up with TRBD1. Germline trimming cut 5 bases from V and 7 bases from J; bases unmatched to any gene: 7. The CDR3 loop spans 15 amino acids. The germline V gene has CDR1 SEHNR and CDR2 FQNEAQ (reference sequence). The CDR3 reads CASSATGGASEKLFF. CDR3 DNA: TGTGCCAGCAGCGCGACAGGGGGCGCTTCTGAAAAACTGTTTTTT.

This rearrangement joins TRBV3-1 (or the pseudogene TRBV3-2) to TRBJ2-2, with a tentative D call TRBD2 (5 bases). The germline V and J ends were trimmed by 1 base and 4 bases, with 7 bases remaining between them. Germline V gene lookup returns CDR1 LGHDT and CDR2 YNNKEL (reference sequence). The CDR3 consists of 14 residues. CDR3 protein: CASSQVSGTGELFF. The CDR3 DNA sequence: TGTGCCAGCAGCCAAGTGAGCGGCACCGGGGAGCTGTTTTTT.

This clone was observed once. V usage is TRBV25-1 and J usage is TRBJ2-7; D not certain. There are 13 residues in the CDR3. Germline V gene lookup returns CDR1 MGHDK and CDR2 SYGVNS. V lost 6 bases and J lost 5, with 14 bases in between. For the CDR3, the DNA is TGTGCCAGCAGACTGTCACAGTCCGACGAGCAGTACTTC. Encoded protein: CASRLSQSDEQYF.

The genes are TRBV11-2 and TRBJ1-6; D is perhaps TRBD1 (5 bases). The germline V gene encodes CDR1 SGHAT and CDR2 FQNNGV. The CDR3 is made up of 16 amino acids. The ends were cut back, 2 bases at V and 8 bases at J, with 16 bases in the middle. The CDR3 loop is CASSLMTAPGDSPLHF. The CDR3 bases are TGTGCCAGCAGCTTAATGACAGCCCCGGGTGATTCACCCCTCCACTTT.

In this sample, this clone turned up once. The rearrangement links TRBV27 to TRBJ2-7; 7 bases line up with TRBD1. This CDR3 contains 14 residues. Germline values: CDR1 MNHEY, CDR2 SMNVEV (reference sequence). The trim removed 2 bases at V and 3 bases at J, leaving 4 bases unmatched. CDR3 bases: TGTGCCAGCAGTTTAGGGACAGCCAACTACGAGCAGTACTTC. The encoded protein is CASSLGTANYEQYF.

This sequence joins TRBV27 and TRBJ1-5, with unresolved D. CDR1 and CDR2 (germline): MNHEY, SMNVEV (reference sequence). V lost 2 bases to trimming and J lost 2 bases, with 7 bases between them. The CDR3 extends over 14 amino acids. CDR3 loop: CASSLEEGNQPQHF. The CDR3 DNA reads TGTGCCAGCAGTTTAGAGGAGGGCAATCAGCCCCAGCATTTT.

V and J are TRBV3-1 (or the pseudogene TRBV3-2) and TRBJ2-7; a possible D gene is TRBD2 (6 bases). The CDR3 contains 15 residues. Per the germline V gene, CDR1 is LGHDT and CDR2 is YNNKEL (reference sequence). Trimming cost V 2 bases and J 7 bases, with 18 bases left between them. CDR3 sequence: CASSQPTRGVREQYF. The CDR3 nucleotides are TGTGCCAGCAGCCAACCGACTAGGGGAGTGAGGGAGCAGTACTTC.

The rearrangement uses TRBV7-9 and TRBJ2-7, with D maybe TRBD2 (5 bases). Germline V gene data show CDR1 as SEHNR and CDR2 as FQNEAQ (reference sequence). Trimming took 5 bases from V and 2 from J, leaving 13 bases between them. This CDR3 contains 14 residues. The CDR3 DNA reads TGTGCCAGCAGCGGGCGAGGGATTCCCTACGAGCAGTACTTC. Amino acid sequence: CASSGRGIPYEQYF.

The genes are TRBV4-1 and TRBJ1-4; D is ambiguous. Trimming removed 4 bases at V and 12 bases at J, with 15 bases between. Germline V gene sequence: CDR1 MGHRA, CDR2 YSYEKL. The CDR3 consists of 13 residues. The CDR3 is CASSPLGGFELFF. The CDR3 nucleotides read TGCGCCAGCAGCCCCTTGGGAGGGTTCGAACTGTTTTTT.

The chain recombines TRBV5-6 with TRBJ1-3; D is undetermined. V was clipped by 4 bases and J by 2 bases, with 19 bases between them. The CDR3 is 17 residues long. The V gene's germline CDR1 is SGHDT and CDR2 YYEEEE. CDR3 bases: TGTGCCAGCAGCCCAACTCCGGCCCGCGGCGCTGGAAACACCATATATTTT. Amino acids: CASSPTPARGAGNTIYF.